The 18 T cell receptor beta chains below all came from one sample that was sequenced in a study of beta chain features in type 1 diabetes. Study-wide points: Shortening of TCRB CDR3s, moderate but significant, appeared in all four CD4+ subsets of Type 1 diabetes patients.

Reverse transcription of all isolated RNA meant that expressed TCRB transcripts were sequenced. TCRdb's copy holds only in-frame clones and misses some; the assay was immunoSEQ multiplex PCR. The sample shows roughly 160,000 clones, 8% to 9.5% of them seen only once. These TCRs' antigens remain unknown. Sequencing used central memory CD4+ T cells from blood. The receptors stem from a woman aged 18-29 years with type 1 diabetes.

J is TRBJ2-7 and V is TRBV4-3; possibly TRBD1 for D (5 bases). Germline V gene sequence: CDR1 LGHNA, CDR2 YSLEER. The V and J ends lost 0 bases and 2 bases respectively, with 14 bases between them. The CDR3 totals 16 residues. CDR3 DNA sequence: TGCGCCAGCAGCCAAGATTGGGGAACAGGAGCCTACGAGCAGTACTTC. It codes for CASSQDWGTGAYEQYF.

This clone has a handful of counts. V usage is TRBV4-3 and J usage is TRBJ2-1, with TRBD1 as a possible D gene (5 bases). The V gene lost 0 bases and the J gene lost 10 bases, with 16 bases spanning the gap. CDR3 length: 15 residues. Per the germline V gene, CDR1 is LGHNA and CDR2 is YSLEER. The CDR3 nucleotides read TGCGCCAGCAGCCAAGACAACAGGCCCATCATGGAGCAGTTCTTC. It encodes CASSQDNRPIMEQFF.

This chain connects TRBV28 to TRBJ2-1; 12 bases are a match to TRBD1. Germline V gives CDR1 MDHEN, CDR2 SYDVKM. This CDR3 is 16 amino acids long. V lost 3 bases to trimming and J lost 7 bases; unmatched junction nucleotides: 7. CDR3 sequence: CASSLISGQGANEQFF. In DNA, the CDR3 is TGTGCCAGCAGTTTGATTTCGGGACAGGGGGCTAATGAGCAGTTCTTC.

This clone appeared many times. Additional DNA sequences in this sample encode the identical CDR3. This chain connects TRBV29-1 to TRBJ2-3; D gene uncertain. Germline V gene sequence: CDR1 SQVTM, CDR2 ANQGSEA. The CDR3 has 10 residues. V lost 7 bases and J 3 bases, leaving 5 bases between the germline ends. CDR3 nucleotides: TGCAGCGCAGGAACAGATACGCAGTATTTT. Translation gives CSAGTDTQYF.

This clone was counted ten times or more. The chain couples TRBV7-2 to TRBJ2-3, with a tentative D call TRBD2 (5 bases). Trimming cost V 1 base and J 8 bases, with 16 bases left between them. CDR3 length: 15 residues. Germline values: CDR1 SGHTA, CDR2 FQGNSA. This chain's CDR3 is CASSLESGEGGTQYF. CDR3 nucleotide sequence: TGTGCCAGCAGCTTAGAAAGCGGAGAAGGTGGTACGCAGTATTTT.

This clone was picked up a small number of times. J is TRBJ2-5 and V is TRBV5-1; D is ambiguous. The germline V gene has CDR1 SGHRS and CDR2 YFSETQ. V lost 2 bases and J 5 bases, leaving 7 bases between the germline ends. The CDR3 is 12 residues long. The CDR3 spells CASSFARETQYF. The CDR3 bases are TGCGCCAGCAGCTTTGCGAGGGAGACCCAGTACTTC.

CDR3 region: CASSQRQDTQYF. CDR3 DNA: TGTGCCAGCAGCCAGAGACAAGATACGCAGTATTTT. The genes are TRBV4-2 and TRBJ2-3; D is unclear. The CDR3 spans 12 residues. The germline V gene encodes CDR1 LGHNA and CDR2 YNFKEQ. V lost 3 bases to trimming and J lost 5 bases, with 6 bases between them.

This clone was seen only a few times. The chain joins TRBV2 to TRBJ2-7; 7 bases are a match to TRBD1. CDR3 length: 14 residues. Trimming at V came to 6 bases and at J to 0 bases, leaving 5 bases not matched to a gene. Germline CDR1 SNHLY, CDR2 FYNNEI. The CDR3 spells CASSVGQPSYEQYF. CDR3 nucleotide sequence: TGTGCCAGCAGCGTGGGACAGCCCTCCTACGAGCAGTACTTC.

This clone appeared many times. The rearrangement links TRBV15 to TRBJ1-1; possible D gene TRBD1, 6 bases. V gave up 1 base and J gave up 6 bases, with 15 bases separating them. CDR1 and CDR2 (germline): LNHNV, YYDKDF (reference sequence). The CDR3 loop spans 15 amino acids. CDR3 bases: TGTGCCACCAGCAGAGGCGCGGGGGCGACGGCTGAAGCTTTCTTT. This codes for CATSRGAGATAEAFF.

The rearrangement uses TRBV7-9 and TRBJ1-5; D is possibly TRBD1 (6 bases). This CDR3 has 14 amino acids. The germline gives CDR1 SEHNR, CDR2 FQNEAQ (reference sequence). V was shortened by 5 bases and J by 4 bases, with 12 bases between the two germline ends. CDR3 region: CASSPGHVNQPQHF. In DNA, the CDR3 is TGTGCCAGCAGCCCGGGACATGTTAATCAGCCCCAGCATTTT.

This chain uses TRBV5-4 with TRBJ2-5; TRBD2 is a possible D gene (5 bases). The V end lost 0 bases, the J end lost 5 bases, and 8 bases lay between the germline ends. Germline CDR1 SGHNT, CDR2 YYREEE (reference sequence). The CDR3 consists of 13 residues. CDR3 amino acids: CASSLEAVETQYF. CDR3 nucleotides: TGTGCCAGCAGCTTGGAAGCGGTGGAGACCCAGTACTTC. The whole variable domain, filled in from reference TRBV5-4 and TRBJ2-5, reads ETGVTQSPTHLIKTRGQQVTLRCSSQSGHNTVSWYQQALGQGPQFIFQYYREEENGRGNFPPRFSGLQFPNYSSELNVNALELDDSALYLCASSLEAVETQYFGPGTRLLVL.

The chain uses TRBV7-9 and TRBJ1-2, with D possibly matching TRBD1 (6 bases). This CDR3 has 14 amino acids. V was clipped by 5 bases and J by 5 bases, with 15 bases between them. CDR1 is SEHNR and CDR2 is FQNEAQ in the germline V gene (reference sequence). CDR3 region: CASSPGAGLYGYTF. In DNA form, the CDR3 reads TGTGCCAGCAGCCCAGGGGCAGGGCTTTATGGCTACACCTTC. Together with reference TRBV7-9 and TRBJ1-2, the CDR3 gives the full variable domain: DTGVSQNPRHKITKRGQNVTFRCDPISEHNRLYWYRQTLGQGPEFLTYFQNEAQLEKSRLLSDRFSAERPKGSFSTLEIQRTEQGDSAMYLCASSPGAGLYGYTFGSGTRLTVV.

This clone was observed a few times. V gene TRBV5-1 combines with J gene TRBJ1-2; 10 bases match TRBD1. V shed 3 bases, J shed 10 bases, and the junction held 3 bases outside the gene matches. Germline V gene data show CDR1 as SGHRS and CDR2 as YFSETQ. The CDR3 loop spans 12 amino acids. The DNA of the CDR3 is TGCGCCAGCAGCTGGGGGACAGGGGACTACACCTTC. As protein: CASSWGTGDYTF. The complete variable domain, with remaining parts taken from reference TRBV5-1 and TRBJ1-2, reads KAGVTQTPRYLIKTRGQQVTLSCSPISGHRSVSWYQQTPGQGLQFLFEYFSETQRNKGNFPGRFSGRQFSNSRSEMNVSTLELGDSALYLCASSWGTGDYTFGSGTRLTVV.

This clone came up a few times. J is TRBJ2-1 and V is TRBV18, with D possibly being TRBD2 (5 bases). V was trimmed by 0 bases and J by 9 bases, leaving 15 bases between them. The CDR3 length is 15 residues. The germline V gene encodes CDR1 KGHSH and CDR2 LQKENI. The CDR3 protein is CASSPPWEQVVEQFF. The CDR3 coding sequence is TGTGCCAGCTCACCACCGTGGGAGCAAGTGGTTGAGCAGTTCTTC.

The J gene is TRBJ1-5, the V gene TRBV30; a weak D match, TRBD1 (6 bases). The V gene lost 2 bases and the J gene lost 2 bases, with 13 bases spanning the gap. This CDR3 is built from 15 residues. Germline V lookup: CDR1 GTSNPN, CDR2 SVGIG (reference sequence). CDR3 coding DNA: TGTGCCTGGAGTATGCAGGGGTTAGGCAATCAGCCCCAGCATTTT. Amino acids: CAWSMQGLGNQPQHF.

This clone was seen only a few times. The gene calls are TRBV25-1 and TRBJ1-1; the D gene is possibly TRBD1 (6 bases). The V gene lost 2 bases and the J gene lost 7 bases, with 14 bases spanning the gap. Germline V gene lookup returns CDR1 MGHDK and CDR2 SYGVNS. The CDR3 totals 14 residues. The CDR3 loop is CASSEQGKAGEAFF. The CDR3 nucleotides read TGTGCCAGCAGTGAACAGGGGAAGGCTGGTGAAGCTTTCTTT.

This chain connects TRBV6-6 to TRBJ2-3, with a tentative D call TRBD1 (6 bases). CDR1 MNHNY and CDR2 SVGAGI come from the germline V gene (reference sequence). Trimming left V 2 bases short and J 2 bases short, with 8 bases between. The CDR3 runs to 14 residues. The CDR3, as DNA: TGTGCCAGCAGTTACACAGGGCCCACAGATACGCAGTATTTT. As protein: CASSYTGPTDTQYF.

This clone was detected a few times. The rearrangement links TRBV6-1 to TRBJ2-4; 9 bases agree with TRBD1. The germline V gene encodes CDR1 MNHNS and CDR2 SASEGT. V trimming: 4 bases; J trimming: 11 bases; junction bases outside the gene matches: 9. The CDR3 is 14 residues long. The CDR3 here is CASSVGTGRSVQYF. CDR3 sequence (DNA): TGTGCCAGCAGTGTCGGGACAGGGAGGTCAGTTCAGTACTTC.